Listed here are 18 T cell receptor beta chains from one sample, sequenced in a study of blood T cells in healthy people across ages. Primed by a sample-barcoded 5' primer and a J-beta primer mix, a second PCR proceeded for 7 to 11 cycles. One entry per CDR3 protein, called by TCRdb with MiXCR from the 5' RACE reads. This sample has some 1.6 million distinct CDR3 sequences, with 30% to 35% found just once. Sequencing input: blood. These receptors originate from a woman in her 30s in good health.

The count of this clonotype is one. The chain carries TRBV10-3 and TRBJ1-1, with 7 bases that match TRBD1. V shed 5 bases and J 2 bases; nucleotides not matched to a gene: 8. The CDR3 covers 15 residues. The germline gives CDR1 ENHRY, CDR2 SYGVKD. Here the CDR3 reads CAISTGEESNTEAFF. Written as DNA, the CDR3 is TGTGCCATCAGTACAGGGGAAGAGAGCAACACTGAAGCTTTCTTT.

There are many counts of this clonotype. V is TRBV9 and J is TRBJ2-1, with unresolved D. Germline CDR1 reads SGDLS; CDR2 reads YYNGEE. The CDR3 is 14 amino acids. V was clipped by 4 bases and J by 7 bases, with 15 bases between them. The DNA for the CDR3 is TGTGCCAGCAGCCTAAGCCCGGGTTCTAATGAGCAGTTCTTC. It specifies CASSLSPGSNEQFF.

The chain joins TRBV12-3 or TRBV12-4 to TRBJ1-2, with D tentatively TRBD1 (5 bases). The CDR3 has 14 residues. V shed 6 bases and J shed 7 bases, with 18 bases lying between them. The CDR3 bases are TGTGCCAGCAGGGTCAGCGCGGGACGAGGTGGCTACACCTTC. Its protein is CASRVSAGRGGYTF.

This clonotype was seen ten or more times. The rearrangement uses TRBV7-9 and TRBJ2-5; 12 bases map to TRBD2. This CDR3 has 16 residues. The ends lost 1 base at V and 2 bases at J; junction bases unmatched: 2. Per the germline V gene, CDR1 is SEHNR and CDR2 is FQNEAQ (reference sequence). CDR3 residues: CASSLGLAGDQETQYF. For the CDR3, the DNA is TGTGCCAGCAGCTTAGGACTAGCGGGAGATCAAGAGACCCAGTACTTC.

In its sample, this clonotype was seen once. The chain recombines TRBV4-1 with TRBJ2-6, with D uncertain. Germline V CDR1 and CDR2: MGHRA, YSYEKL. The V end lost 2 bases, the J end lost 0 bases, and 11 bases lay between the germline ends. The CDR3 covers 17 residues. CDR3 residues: CASSQYGPDSGANVLTF. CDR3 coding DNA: TGCGCCAGCAGCCAATACGGACCCGACTCTGGGGCCAACGTCCTGACTTTC.

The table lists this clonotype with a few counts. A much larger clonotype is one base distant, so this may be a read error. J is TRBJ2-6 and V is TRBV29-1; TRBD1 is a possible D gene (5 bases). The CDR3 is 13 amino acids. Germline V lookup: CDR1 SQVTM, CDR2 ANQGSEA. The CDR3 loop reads CSDKRAGANVPTF. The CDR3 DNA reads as TGCAGCGACAAAAGGGCTGGGGCCAACGTCCCGACTTTC.

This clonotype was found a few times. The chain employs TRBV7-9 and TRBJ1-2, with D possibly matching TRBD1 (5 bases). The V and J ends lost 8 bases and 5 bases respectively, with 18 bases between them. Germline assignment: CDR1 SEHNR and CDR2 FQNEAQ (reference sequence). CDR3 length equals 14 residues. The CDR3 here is CASGGVSVLYGYTF. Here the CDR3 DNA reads TGTGCCAGCGGAGGGGTATCGGTCCTTTATGGCTACACCTTC.

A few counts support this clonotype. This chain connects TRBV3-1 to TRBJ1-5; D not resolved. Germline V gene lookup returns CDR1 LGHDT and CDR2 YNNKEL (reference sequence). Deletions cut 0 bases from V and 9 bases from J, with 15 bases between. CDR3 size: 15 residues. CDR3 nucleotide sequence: TGTGCCAGCAGCCAAGATATGGCTCGCGCTAGGCCCCAGCATTTT. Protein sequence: CASSQDMARARPQHF.

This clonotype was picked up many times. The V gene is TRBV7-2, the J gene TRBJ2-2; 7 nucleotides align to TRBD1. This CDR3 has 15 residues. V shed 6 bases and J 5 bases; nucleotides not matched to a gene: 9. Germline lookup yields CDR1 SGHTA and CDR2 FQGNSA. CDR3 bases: TGTGCCAGCAGATTCACAGGGGCAGGGACCGGGGAGCTGTTTTTT. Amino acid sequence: CASRFTGAGTGELFF. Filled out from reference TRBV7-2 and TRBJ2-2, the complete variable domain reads GAGVSQSPSNKVTEKGKDVELRCDPISGHTALYWYRQSLGQGLEFLIYFQGNSAPDKSGLPSDRFSAERTGGSVSTLTIQRTQQEDSAVYLCASRFTGAGTGELFFGEGSRLTVL.

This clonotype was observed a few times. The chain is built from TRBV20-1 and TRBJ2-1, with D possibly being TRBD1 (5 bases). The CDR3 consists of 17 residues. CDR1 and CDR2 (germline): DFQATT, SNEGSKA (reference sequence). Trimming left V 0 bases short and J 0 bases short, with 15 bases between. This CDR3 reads CSARDPSTDTSYNEQFF. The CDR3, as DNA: TGCAGTGCTAGAGACCCCTCGACAGACACCTCCTACAATGAGCAGTTCTTC.

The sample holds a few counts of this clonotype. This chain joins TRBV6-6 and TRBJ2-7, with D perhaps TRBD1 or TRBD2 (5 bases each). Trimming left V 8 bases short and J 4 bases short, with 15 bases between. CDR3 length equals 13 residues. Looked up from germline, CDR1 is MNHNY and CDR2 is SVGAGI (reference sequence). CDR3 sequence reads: CASCEGTTYEQYF. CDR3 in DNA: TGTGCCAGCTGTGAGGGGACCACGTACGAGCAGTACTTC.

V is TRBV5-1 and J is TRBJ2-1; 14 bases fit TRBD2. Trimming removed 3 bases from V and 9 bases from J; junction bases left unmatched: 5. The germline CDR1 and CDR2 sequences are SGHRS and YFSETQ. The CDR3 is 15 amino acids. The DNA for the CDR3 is TGCGCCAGCAGCTCAACGGGACTAGCGGGAGTTGAGCAGTTCTTC. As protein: CASSSTGLAGVEQFF. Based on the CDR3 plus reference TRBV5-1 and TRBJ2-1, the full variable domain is KAGVTQTPRYLIKTRGQQVTLSCSPISGHRSVSWYQQTPGQGLQFLFEYFSETQRNKGNFPGRFSGRQFSNSRSEMNVSTLELGDSALYLCASSSTGLAGVEQFFGPGTRLTVL.

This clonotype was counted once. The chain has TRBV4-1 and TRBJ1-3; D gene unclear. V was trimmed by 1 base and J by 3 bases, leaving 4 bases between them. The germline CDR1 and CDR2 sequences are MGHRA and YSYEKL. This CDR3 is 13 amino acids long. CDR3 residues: CASSQVYGNTIYF. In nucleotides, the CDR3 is TGCGCCAGCAGCCAAGTTTATGGAAACACCATATATTTT.

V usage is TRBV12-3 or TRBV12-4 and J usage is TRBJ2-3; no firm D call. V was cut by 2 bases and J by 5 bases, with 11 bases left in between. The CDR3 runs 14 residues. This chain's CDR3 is CASSLPIPIDTQYF. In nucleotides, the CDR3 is TGTGCCAGCAGTTTACCTATACCGATAGATACGCAGTATTTT.

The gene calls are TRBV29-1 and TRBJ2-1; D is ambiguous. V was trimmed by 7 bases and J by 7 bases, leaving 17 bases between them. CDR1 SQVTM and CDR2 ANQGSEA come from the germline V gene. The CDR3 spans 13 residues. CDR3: CSADSFGRNEQFF. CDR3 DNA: TGCAGCGCTGATTCGTTCGGGCGGAATGAGCAGTTCTTC.

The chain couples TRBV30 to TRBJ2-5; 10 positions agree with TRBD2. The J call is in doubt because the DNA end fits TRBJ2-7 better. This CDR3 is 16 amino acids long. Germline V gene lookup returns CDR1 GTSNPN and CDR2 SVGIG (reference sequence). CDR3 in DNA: TGTGCCTGGAGGAAATTTGGGACTAGCGTAAGTTACGAGCAGTACTTC. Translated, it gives CAWRKFGTSVSYEQYF.

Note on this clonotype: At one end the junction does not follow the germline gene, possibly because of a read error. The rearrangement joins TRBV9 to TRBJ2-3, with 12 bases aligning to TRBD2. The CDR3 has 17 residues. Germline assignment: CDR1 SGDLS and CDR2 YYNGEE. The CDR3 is CANSVDGLAGFTDTQYF. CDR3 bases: TGTGCCAACAGCGTAGATGGACTAGCGGGGTTCACAGATACGCAGTATTTT.

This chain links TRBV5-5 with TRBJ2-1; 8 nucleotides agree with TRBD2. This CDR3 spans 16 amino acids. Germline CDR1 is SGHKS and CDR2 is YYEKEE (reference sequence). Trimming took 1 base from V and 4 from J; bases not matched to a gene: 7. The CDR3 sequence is CASSLLPGGAYNEQFF. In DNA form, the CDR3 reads TGTGCCAGCAGCTTGCTCCCGGGAGGGGCATACAATGAGCAGTTCTTC.